This T cell receptor beta chain was recorded in a study of siplizumab effects on memory and regulatory T cells. The study, taken as a whole, reports: Unstimulated subsets accounted for the mapping of only a minor share of the clones that were alloreactive. Whether the proliferating Tregs (from siplizumab cultures) were suppressive was not confirmed. Relative to controls at roughly 28%, mappable alloreactive CD4+ clones exhibited a mean Treg-derived proportion of over 60% with siplizumab. Alloreactive sequences from unstimulated CD4+ memory cells fell significantly with siplizumab.

Using immunoSEQ multiplex PCR, the repertoire was profiled, and TCRdb retains in-frame clones only, with some absent. The sample has 85,000 to 130,000 clones; 94% are singletons. A note on this clone: Its antigen is not known.

The CDR3 is made up of 12 amino acids. Between the trimmed V and J ends, which lost 1 base and 6 bases, there was a span of 3 bases. Germline CDR1 reads LNHNV; CDR2 reads YYDKDF (reference sequence). Sequencing input: Tregs sorted from blood. The chain recombines TRBV15 with TRBJ2-2; no clear D. This sequence originates from a human donor in good health. CDR3 in DNA: TGTGCCACCAGCAGAGTGTCCGGGGAGCTGTTTTTT. Its protein is CATSRVSGELFF.